These T cell receptor beta chains were read from a single sample in a study of cytomegalovirus exposure and HLA in healthy donors. The data were produced by immunoSEQ multiplex PCR, yet TCRdb's version contains in-frame clones alone and is incomplete. Here the sample spans about 73,000 clones, about 87% being singletons. Sequenced input: PBMCs. These receptors all stem from a young woman in good health and CMV-seropositive. The CDR3 runs from the conserved cysteine through the conserved F or W. D genes are given only for firm matches. Clone size is stated in some rows and not others, as once, few, many or a class when expanded.

d_gene | j_gene | v_gene | abundance | CDR3aa | CDR3nt
. | TRBJ1-3 | TRBV29-1 | . | CSVGMAGIGTIYF | TGCAGCGTTGGAATGGCGGGGATTGGCACCATATATTTT
. | TRBJ1-1 | TRBV15 | . | CATSRSRGVGTEAFF | TGTGCCACCAGCAGATCCCGCGGGGTTGGCACTGAAGCTTTCTTT
TRBD2 | TRBJ2-4 | TRBV28 | . | CASSDSGVNIQYF | TGTGCCAGCAGTGATAGCGGGGTAAACATTCAGTACTTC
TRBD1 | TRBJ1-3 | TRBV28 | . | CASSFAGTGDGNTIYF | TGTGCCAGCAGTTTTGCCGGGACAGGGGATGGAAACACCATATATTTT
. | TRBJ1-2 | TRBV9 | . | CASSVVGRYGYTF | TGTGCCAGCAGCGTAGTGGGGAGGTATGGCTACACCTTC
. | TRBJ2-5 | TRBV27 | . | CASSLSQGIETQYF | TGTGCCAGCAGTTTATCTCAGGGGATAGAGACCCAGTACTTC
TRBD2 | TRBJ2-7 | TRBV28 | . | CASSWPTSGITSYEQYF | TGTGCCAGCAGTTGGCCGACTAGCGGAATCACCTCCTACGAGCAGTACTTC
. | TRBJ1-1 | TRBV4-3 | . | CASSQDFSDLSVYQAFF | TGCGCCAGCAGCCAAGATTTTAGCGACCTTAGTGTCTATCAAGCTTTCTTT
. | TRBJ2-5 | TRBV5-1 | . | CASSLVAQETQYF | TGCGCCAGCAGCTTAGTTGCGCAAGAGACCCAGTACTTC
TRBD1 | TRBJ2-7 | TRBV5-8 | . | CASSYRGETYEQYF | TGTGCCAGCAGCTACAGGGGTGAGACCTACGAGCAGTACTTC
TRBD2 | TRBJ2-2 | TRBV27 | . | CASHRAGVNTGELFF | TGTGCCAGCCATAGGGCGGGAGTAAATACCGGGGAGCTGTTTTTT
. | TRBJ2-3 | TRBV6-5 | . | CASSTTADTQYF | TGTGCCAGCAGTACGACAGCAGATACGCAGTATTTT
TRBD1 | TRBJ2-7 | TRBV6-4 | . | CALTGTGTYEQYF | TGTGCCTTAACCGGGACAGGGACCTACGAGCAGTACTTC
TRBD2 | TRBJ2-1 | TRBV4-3 | . | CASSQEWGGSYNEQFF | TGCGCCAGCAGCCAAGAGTGGGGGGGCTCCTACAATGAGCAGTTCTTC
TRBD1 | TRBJ1-1 | TRBV5-1 | . | CASSSKTGGISEAFF | TGCGCCAGCAGCTCCAAGACAGGGGGGATAAGTGAAGCTTTCTTT
. | TRBJ2-7 | TRBV19 | . | CASSIVSGVEQYF | TGTGCCAGTAGTATAGTATCCGGGGTTGAGCAGTACTTC
TRBD1 | TRBJ2-1 | TRBV5-1 | . | CASSLAGQGSPNEQFF | TGCGCCAGCAGCTTAGCCGGACAGGGATCCCCAAATGAGCAGTTCTTC
TRBD2 | TRBJ2-2 | TRBV9 | . | CASSTSRAGANTGELFF | TGTGCCAGCAGCACCAGCCGTGCGGGAGCGAACACCGGGGAGCTGTTTTTT
. | TRBJ2-1 | TRBV21-1 | . | CASRMGGPWEQFF | TGTGCCAGCAGAATGGGGGGGCCTTGGGAGCAGTTCTTC
. | TRBJ1-4 | TRBV7-8 | few | CASSLVVGGKLFF | TGTGCCAGCAGCTTAGTAGTGGGAGGAAAACTGTTTTTT
TRBD2 | TRBJ2-7 | TRBV28 | . | CASSLSPGPGGTYEQYF | TGTGCCAGCAGTCTATCCCCCGGGCCGGGAGGTACGTACGAGCAGTACTTC
. | TRBJ1-4 | TRBV30 | . | CAWRKTGTRSEKLFF | TGTGCCTGGAGGAAAACCGGGACACGGTCTGAAAAACTGTTTTTT
. | TRBJ2-7 | TRBV4-3 | once | CASSQELASVFYEQYF | TGCGCCAGCAGCCAAGAGTTGGCTAGCGTCTTCTACGAGCAGTACTTC
. | TRBJ2-7 | TRBV7-9 | . | CASSTKKGDTFIYEQYF | TGTGCCAGCAGCACAAAGAAGGGGGACACGTTTATCTACGAGCAGTACTTC
TRBD2 | TRBJ2-1 | TRBV5-4 | . | CASSLSTSGGFSSYNEQFF | TGTGCCAGCAGCTTGTCTACTAGCGGGGGGTTTAGCTCCTACAATGAGCAGTTCTTC
. | TRBJ2-1 | TRBV6-1 | . | CASSGDLGGSYNEQFF | TGTGCCAGCAGTGGGGATCTGGGGGGCTCCTACAATGAGCAGTTCTTC
. | TRBJ1-5 | TRBV30 | . | CAWSVRGQARDQPQHF | TGTGCCTGGAGTGTAAGAGGGCAGGCGAGGGATCAGCCCCAGCATTTT
. | TRBJ2-1 | TRBV5-1 | . | CASSLGESSYNEQFF | TGCGCCAGCAGCTTGGGGGAGAGCTCCTACAATGAGCAGTTCTTC